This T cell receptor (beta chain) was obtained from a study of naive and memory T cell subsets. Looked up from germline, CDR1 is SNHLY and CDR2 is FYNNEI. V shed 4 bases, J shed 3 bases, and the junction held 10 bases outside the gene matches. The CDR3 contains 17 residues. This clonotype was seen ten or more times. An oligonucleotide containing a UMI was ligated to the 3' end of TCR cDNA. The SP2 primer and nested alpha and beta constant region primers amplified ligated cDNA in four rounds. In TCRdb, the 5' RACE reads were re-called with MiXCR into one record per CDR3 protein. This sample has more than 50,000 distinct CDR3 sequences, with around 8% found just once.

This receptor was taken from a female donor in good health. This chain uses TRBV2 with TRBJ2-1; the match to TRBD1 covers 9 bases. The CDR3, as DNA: TGTGCCAGCAGTGTAAAGCGGAGGACAGGGGTCTACAATGAGCAGTTCTTC. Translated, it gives CASSVKRRTGVYNEQFF.